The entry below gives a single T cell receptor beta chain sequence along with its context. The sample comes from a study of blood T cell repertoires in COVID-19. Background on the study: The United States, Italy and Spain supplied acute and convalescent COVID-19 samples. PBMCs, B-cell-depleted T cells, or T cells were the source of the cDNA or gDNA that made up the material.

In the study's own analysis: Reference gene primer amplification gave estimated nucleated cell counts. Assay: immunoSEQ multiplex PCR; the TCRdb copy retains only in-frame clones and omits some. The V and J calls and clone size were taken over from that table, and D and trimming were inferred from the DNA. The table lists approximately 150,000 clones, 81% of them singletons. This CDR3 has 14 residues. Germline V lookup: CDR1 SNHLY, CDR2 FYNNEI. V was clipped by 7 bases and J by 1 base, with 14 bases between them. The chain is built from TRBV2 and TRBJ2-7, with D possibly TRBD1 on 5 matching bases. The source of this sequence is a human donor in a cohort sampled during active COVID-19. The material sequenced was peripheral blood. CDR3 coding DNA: TGTGCCAGCAAGGAAAGGGGTCCGTCCTACGAGCAGTACTTC. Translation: CASKERGPSYEQYF.